These T cell receptor beta chains were read from a single sample in a study of shared clonotypes between healthy human individuals. Here immunoSEQ multiplex PCR was the method, and the copy in TCRdb shows in-frame clones only, minus some. The sample lists more than 1 million clones, about 80% occurring once. The sequencing input was memory CD4+ T cells from PBMCs. These receptors came from a man in his late teens or twenties in good health. Some clones in this sample may be carry-over from other donors' samples. Each CDR3 is given with its conserved first and last residue. The D gene is left open where the match is weak. Part of the rows lack a size; the others show once, few, many or a class for expanded clones.

clone_size d_call j_call v_call cdr3_nt cdr3_aa
NA TRBD2 TRBJ2-1 TRBV15 TGTGCCACCAGCAGAGGTCCAACCGGGACTAGTGTGAGGAATGAGCAGTTCTTC CATSRGPTGTSVRNEQFF
NA NA TRBJ2-1 TRBV2 TGTGCCAGTACCCAGACTAGCTACAATGAGCAGTTCTTC CASTQTSYNEQFF
few NA TRBJ2-7 TRBV14 TGTGCCAGCAGCCACAACGACGGGGTAGGGGTAAAGCGTCGGCAGTACTTC CASSHNDGVGVKRRQYF
NA NA TRBJ2-5 TRBV27 TGTGCCAGCAGTAGACCCGCCGGGGTAGAGACCCAGTACTTC CASSRPAGVETQYF
NA NA TRBJ2-3 TRBV7-2 TGTGCCAGCAGCTTAGGGCTGGGCACAGATACGCAGTATTTT CASSLGLGTDTQYF
NA TRBD2 TRBJ2-7 TRBV5-1 TGCGCCAGCAGCTTGGAGACTAGCGCAACCTACGAGCAGTACTTC CASSLETSATYEQYF
NA NA TRBJ1-4 TRBV28 TGTGCCAGCAGTTTGAGGGGCGCAACTAATGAAAAACTGTTTTTT CASSLRGATNEKLFF
NA NA TRBJ2-3 TRBV6-1 TGTGCCAGCAGTGAAGCCATCCAGAGCACAGATACGCAGTATTTT CASSEAIQSTDTQYF
NA NA TRBJ1-2 TRBV30 TGTGCCTGGGGTCGGGGTCGAGGGGATGGCTACACCTTC CAWGRGRGDGYTF
NA NA TRBJ2-1 TRBV28 TGTGCCAGCAGCCGCGGACCCTCAACGTACAATGAGCAGTTCTTC CASSRGPSTYNEQFF
NA NA TRBJ2-5 TRBV7-9 TGTGCCAGCAGCGAGGGAGGCGAGACCCAGTACTTC CASSEGGETQYF
NA TRBD1 TRBJ1-4 TRBV28 TGTGCCAGCAGTTACACACAGGGGCCGAGAGAAAAACTGTTTTTT CASSYTQGPREKLFF
NA TRBD2 TRBJ2-1 TRBV11-2 TGTGCCAGCAACCCGAAACTAGCGGGAACTCACAATGAGCAGTTCTTC CASNPKLAGTHNEQFF
NA NA TRBJ2-2 TRBV27 TGTGCCAGCAGTTTATACACCGGGGAGCTGTTTTTT CASSLYTGELFF
NA NA TRBJ2-6 TRBV5-6 TGTGCCAGCAGCTTGGACAGGTGGGTTGGCAACGTCCTGACTTTC CASSLDRWVGNVLTF
NA NA TRBJ2-3 TRBV29-1 TGCAGCGTTGTTTCCCCGTACAACACAGATACGCAGTATTTT CSVVSPYNTDTQYF
NA TRBD1 TRBJ1-5 TRBV6-5 TGTGCCAGCAGCTCGGACCCAGGGGGTCAGCCCCAGCATTTT CASSSDPGGQPQHF
NA TRBD1 TRBJ1-1 TRBV5-6 TGTGCCAGCAGCTCACAGGGGGCTTGGACTGAAGCTTTCTTT CASSSQGAWTEAFF
few NA TRBJ2-2 TRBV18 TGTGCCAGCTCTGTACAGGGAAACACCGGGGAGCTGTTTTTT CASSVQGNTGELFF
NA NA TRBJ1-4 TRBV5-4 TGTGCCAGCAGCTTTCGCCAGGGGAATAATGAAAAACTGTTTTTT CASSFRQGNNEKLFF
NA NA TRBJ2-3 TRBV4-3 TGCGCCAGCAGCCTGGGGGGGGCTCCCAGCACAGATACGCAGTATTTT CASSLGGAPSTDTQYF
NA NA TRBJ2-5 TRBV5-4 TGTGCCAGCAGCGTTGGGACTGGGAAAGAGACCCAGTACTTC CASSVGTGKETQYF
NA NA TRBJ2-6 TRBV27 TGTGCCAGCAGTTTTAGGGCTAACTCTGGGGCCAACGTCCTGACTTTC CASSFRANSGANVLTF
NA NA TRBJ1-1 TRBV29-1 TGCAGCGTTGTACCCGCTGGGGGCACTGAAGCTTTCTTT CSVVPAGGTEAFF
NA TRBD2 TRBJ2-3 TRBV7-3 TGTGCCAGCAGTTCAGCGGGAGCGTCAGATACGCAGTATTTT CASSSAGASDTQYF
NA NA TRBJ1-5 TRBV16 TGTGCCAGCAGCCAATCCAGGGTCAAGGTCAATCAGCCCCAGCATTTT CASSQSRVKVNQPQHF
NA NA TRBJ2-6 TRBV15 TGTGCCACCAGCAGAGAGATTACAGGTTCTGGGGCCAACGTCCTGACTTTC CATSREITGSGANVLTF
NA TRBD2 TRBJ2-7 TRBV4-2 TGTGCCAGCAGCCAAGCTAGCGGGAACTACGAGCAGTACTTC CASSQASGNYEQYF
few NA TRBJ2-5 TRBV29-1 TGCAGCGTTGTTCGGCAGGCCCAAGAGACCCAGTACTTC CSVVRQAQETQYF
NA NA TRBJ1-1 TRBV19 TGTGCCAGTAGTACCCTTCGACAGCTGAACACTGAAGCTTTCTTT CASSTLRQLNTEAFF
NA NA TRBJ2-7 TRBV20-1 TGCAGTGCTAGAGATCAGTACGAGCAGTACTTC CSARDQYEQYF
NA NA TRBJ2-7 TRBV9 TGTGCCAGCAGTCCTCGGACAGTCTCCTACGAGCAGTACTTC CASSPRTVSYEQYF
NA NA TRBJ2-7 TRBV18 TGTGCCAGCTCACCCAGCGCCTACGAGCAGTACTTC CASSPSAYEQYF
NA NA TRBJ1-4 TRBV19 TGTGCCAGTAGTGGGGCAGGGACCAATGAAAAACTGTTTTTT CASSGAGTNEKLFF
few NA TRBJ2-3 TRBV11-3 TGTGCCAGCAGCTTAACTTACGTAGATACGCAGTATTTT CASSLTYVDTQYF
NA TRBD2 TRBJ2-1 TRBV28 TGTGCCAGCCTAAAAACTAGCGGGAGTTACAATGAGCAGTTCTTC CASLKTSGSYNEQFF
NA NA TRBJ2-1 TRBV7-2 TGTGCCAGCAGCTTAGGGGTCGGTGAGCAGTTCTTC CASSLGVGEQFF
NA TRBD2 TRBJ2-7 TRBV6-1 TGTGCCAGCAGAGGACTAGCGGCCTTGGGATACGAGCAGTACTTC CASRGLAALGYEQYF
NA NA TRBJ1-2 TRBV28 TGTGCCAGCAGTCCGGACAGCAACTATGGCTACACCTTC CASSPDSNYGYTF
NA NA TRBJ2-1 TRBV7-9 TGTGCCAGCAGCTTACGGCAGGGTTTACAGTTCTTC CASSLRQGLQFF